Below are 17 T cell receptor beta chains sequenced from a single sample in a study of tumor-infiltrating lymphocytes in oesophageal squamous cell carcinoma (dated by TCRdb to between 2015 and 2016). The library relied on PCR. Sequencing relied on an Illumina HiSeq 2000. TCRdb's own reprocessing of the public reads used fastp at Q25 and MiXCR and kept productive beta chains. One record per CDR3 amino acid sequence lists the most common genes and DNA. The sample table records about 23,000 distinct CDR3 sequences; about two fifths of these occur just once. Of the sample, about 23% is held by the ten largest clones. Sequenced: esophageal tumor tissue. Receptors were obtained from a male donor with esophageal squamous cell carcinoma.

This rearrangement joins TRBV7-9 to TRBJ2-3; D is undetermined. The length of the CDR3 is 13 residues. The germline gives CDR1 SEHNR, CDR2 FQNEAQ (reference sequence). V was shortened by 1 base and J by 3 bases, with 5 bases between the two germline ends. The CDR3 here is CASSLDLTDTQYF. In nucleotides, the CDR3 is TGTGCCAGCAGCTTAGACCTAACAGATACGCAGTATTTT.

The chain's CDR3 is CASSLGRGGRGEQFF. The CDR3 region has the DNA TGTGCCAGCAGTTTGGGGCGGGGGGGCCGAGGTGAGCAGTTCTTC. The chain carries TRBV12-3 or TRBV12-4 and TRBJ2-1, with 9 bases identical to TRBD2. This CDR3 contains 15 residues. Trimming at V came to 3 bases and at J to 9 bases, leaving 9 bases not matched to a gene.

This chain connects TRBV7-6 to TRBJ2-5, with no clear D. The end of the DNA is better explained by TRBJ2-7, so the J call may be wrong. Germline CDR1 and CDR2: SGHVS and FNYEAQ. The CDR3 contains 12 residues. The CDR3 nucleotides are TGTGCCAGCTCACCGGCGAACTACGAGCAGTACTTC. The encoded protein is CASSPANYEQYF.

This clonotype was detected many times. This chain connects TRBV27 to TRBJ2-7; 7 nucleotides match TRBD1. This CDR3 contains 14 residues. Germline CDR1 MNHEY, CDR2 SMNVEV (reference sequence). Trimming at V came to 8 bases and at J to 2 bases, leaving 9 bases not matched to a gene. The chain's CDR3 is CASSTGAEAYEQYF. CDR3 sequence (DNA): TGTGCCAGCTCAACAGGGGCAGAAGCCTACGAGCAGTACTTC.

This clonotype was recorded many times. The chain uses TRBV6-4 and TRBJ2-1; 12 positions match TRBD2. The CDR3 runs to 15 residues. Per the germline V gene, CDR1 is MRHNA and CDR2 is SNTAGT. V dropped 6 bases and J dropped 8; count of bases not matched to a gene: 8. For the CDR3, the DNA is TGTGCCAGCAGCCGGACTAGCGGGACCCCCCATGAGCAGTTCTTC. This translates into CASSRTSGTPHEQFF.

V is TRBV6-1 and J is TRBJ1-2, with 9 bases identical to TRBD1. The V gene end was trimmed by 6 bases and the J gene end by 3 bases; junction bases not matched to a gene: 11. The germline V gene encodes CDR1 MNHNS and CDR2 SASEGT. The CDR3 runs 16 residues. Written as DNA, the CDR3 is TGTGCCAGCAGAACCGGGACAGGGTGGTTGGACTATGGCTACACCTTC. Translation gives CASRTGTGWLDYGYTF.

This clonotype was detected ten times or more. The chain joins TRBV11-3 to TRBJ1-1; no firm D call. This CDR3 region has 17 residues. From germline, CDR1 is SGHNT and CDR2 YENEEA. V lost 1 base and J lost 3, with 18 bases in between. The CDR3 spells CASSLGSNPGLDTEAFF. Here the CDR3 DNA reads TGTGCCAGCAGCTTAGGGTCGAACCCTGGCTTGGACACTGAAGCTTTCTTT.

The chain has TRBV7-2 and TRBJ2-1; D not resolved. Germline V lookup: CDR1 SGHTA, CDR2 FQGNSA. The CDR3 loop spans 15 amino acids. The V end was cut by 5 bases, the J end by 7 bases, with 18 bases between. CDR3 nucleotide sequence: TGTGCCAGCAGCCAACGTTTATACGCCGGGAATGAGCAGTTCTTC. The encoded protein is CASSQRLYAGNEQFF.

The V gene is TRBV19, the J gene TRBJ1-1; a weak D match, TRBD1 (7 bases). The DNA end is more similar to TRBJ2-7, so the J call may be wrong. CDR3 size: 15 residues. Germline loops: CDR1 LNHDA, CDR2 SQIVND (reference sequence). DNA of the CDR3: TGTGCCAGTAGTCCAGGGGGGACAGTCCTTGGGGAGCAGTACTTC. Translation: CASSPGGTVLGEQYF.

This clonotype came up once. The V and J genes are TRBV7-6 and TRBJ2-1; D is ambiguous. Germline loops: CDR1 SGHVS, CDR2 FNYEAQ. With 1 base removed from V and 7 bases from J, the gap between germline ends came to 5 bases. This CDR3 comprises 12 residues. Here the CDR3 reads CASSLGMNEQFF. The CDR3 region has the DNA TGTGCCAGCAGCTTAGGTATGAATGAGCAGTTCTTC.

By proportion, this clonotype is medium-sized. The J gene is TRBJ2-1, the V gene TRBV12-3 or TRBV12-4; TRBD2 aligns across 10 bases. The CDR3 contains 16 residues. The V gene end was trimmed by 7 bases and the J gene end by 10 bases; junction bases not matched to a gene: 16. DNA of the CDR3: TGTGCCAGCATCACTCCCGGGACTAGCGTGAGAGGAGAGCAGTTCTTC. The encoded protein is CASITPGTSVRGEQFF.

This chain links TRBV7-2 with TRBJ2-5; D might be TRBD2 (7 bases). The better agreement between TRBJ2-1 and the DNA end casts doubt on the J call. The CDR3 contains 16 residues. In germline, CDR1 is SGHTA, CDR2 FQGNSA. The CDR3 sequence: CASSLRGGERWNEQFF. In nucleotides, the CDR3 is TGTGCCAGCAGCTTAAGGGGGGGGGAGCGGTGGAATGAGCAGTTCTTC.

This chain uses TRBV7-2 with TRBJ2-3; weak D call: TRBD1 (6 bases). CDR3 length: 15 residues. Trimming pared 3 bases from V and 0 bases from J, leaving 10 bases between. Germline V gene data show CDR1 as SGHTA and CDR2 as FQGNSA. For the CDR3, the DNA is TGTGCCAGCAGCTTGCCCACAGGGAGCACAGATACGCAGTATTTT. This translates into CASSLPTGSTDTQYF.

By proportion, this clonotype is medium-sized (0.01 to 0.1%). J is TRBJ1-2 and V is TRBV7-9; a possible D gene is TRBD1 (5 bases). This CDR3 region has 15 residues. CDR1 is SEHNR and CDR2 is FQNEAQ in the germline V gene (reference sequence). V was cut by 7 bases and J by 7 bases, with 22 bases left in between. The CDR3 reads CASIQTGTEGAGYTF. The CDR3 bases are TGTGCCAGCATCCAAACCGGGACGGAGGGTGCTGGCTACACCTTC. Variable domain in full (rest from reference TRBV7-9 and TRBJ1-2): DTGVSQNPRHKITKRGQNVTFRCDPISEHNRLYWYRQTLGQGPEFLTYFQNEAQLEKSRLLSDRFSAERPKGSFSTLEIQRTEQGDSAMYLCASIQTGTEGAGYTFGSGTRLTVV.

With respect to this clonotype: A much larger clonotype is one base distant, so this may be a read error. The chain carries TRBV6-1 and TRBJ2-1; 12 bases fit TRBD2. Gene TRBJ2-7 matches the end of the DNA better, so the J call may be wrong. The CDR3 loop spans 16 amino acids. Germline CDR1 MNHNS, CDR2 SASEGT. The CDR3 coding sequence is TGTGCCAGCAGCAGAACCCCGGGACTAGCGGGCAATGAGCAGTACTTC. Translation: CASSRTPGLAGNEQYF.

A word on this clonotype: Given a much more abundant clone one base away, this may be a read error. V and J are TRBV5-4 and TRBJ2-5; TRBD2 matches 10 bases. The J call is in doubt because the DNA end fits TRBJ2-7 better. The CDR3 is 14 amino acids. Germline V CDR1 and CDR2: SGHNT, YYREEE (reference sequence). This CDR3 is CASNRAGGSYEQYF. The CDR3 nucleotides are TGTGCCAGCAACCGAGCGGGAGGGTCCTACGAGCAGTACTTC.

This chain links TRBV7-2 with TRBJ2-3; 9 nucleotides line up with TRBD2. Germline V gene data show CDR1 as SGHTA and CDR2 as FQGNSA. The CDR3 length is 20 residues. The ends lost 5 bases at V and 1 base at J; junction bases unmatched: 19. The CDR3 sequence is CASSPRGVRGGRVGTDTQYF. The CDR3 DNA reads TGTGCCAGCAGCCCCCGGGGTGTGCGGGGGGGCCGTGTAGGCACAGATACGCAGTATTTT.